Given below is one T cell receptor (beta chain) in context. Its antigen is still unknown. The entry originates in a study of blood T cells in healthy people across ages. Together with a sample-barcoded 5' primer, a J-beta primer mix was included in a second PCR lasting about 7 to 11 cycles. Through a template-switch adaptor with 12 random nucleotides, each cDNA molecule received a tag. One entry per CDR3 protein results from TCRdb running MiXCR on the 5' RACE reads. The sample holds 1.4 million or so distinct CDR3 sequences; 35% to 45% are singletons and the top ten take just over 4%. General observations from the study: Unsorted PBMC material precluded a definitive naive versus antigen-experienced comparison. Comparison with aged donors showed that long-lived donors had more naive CD4+ cells and higher diversity.

The sequencing sample was made of blood. The receptor was isolated from a woman under 30 in good health.

DNA of the CDR3: TGCGCCAGCAGCCAAGAGGGCGGTGGATTCCCCACGGGACTAGCATTCGATGAGCAGTTCTTC. Its translation is CASSQEGGGFPTGLAFDEQFF. This rearrangement joins TRBV4-1 to TRBJ2-1; 9 bases fit TRBD2. The germline CDR1 and CDR2 sequences are MGHRA and YSYEKL. This CDR3 contains 21 residues. The junction had 23 bases not matched to a gene; V was cut back by 0 bases and J by 8 bases.